This T cell receptor beta chain is from a study of T cells after yellow fever vaccination. V was cut by 6 bases and J by 6 bases, with 18 bases left in between. This CDR3 has 13 residues. Germline values: CDR1 SQVTM, CDR2 ANQGSEA. Each CDR3 protein gets one entry after TCRdb re-called the 5' RACE reads with MiXCR. Among roughly 11,000 distinct CDR3 sequences listed, 5.8% were seen once. This clonotype is termed medium-sized. Sequences were derived from PBMCs, either bulk or a sorted T-cell subset (CD4+, CD8+, memory, or dextramer-sorted; not recorded which), sampled on the day of the yellow fever booster vaccination. This clonotype was sampled from a man younger than 40 who received the YFV17D yellow fever vaccine. The chain couples TRBV29-1 to TRBJ2-7, with D perhaps matching TRBD1 or TRBD2 (5 bases each). Here the CDR3 DNA reads TGCAGCGTGGCTCCGGGACGAGTGACCGAGCAGTACTTC. The encoded protein is CSVAPGRVTEQYF.